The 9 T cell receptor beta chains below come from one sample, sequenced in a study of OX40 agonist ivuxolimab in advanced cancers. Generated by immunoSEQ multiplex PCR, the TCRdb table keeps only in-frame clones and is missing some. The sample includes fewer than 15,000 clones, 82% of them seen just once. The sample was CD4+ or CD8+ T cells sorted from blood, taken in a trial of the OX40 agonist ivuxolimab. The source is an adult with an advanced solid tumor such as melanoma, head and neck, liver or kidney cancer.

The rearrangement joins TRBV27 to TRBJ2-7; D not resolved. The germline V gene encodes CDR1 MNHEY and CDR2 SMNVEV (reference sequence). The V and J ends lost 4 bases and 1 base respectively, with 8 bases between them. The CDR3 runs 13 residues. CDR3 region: CASSWRKSYEQYF. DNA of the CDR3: TGTGCCAGCAGTTGGCGGAAGTCCTACGAGCAGTACTTC.

DNA of the CDR3: TGTGCCAGCAGTTTATCAGGGGGTGATCAGCCCCAGCATTTT. Protein product: CASSLSGGDQPQHF. V is TRBV27 and J is TRBJ1-5, with a possible D match to TRBD1 (6 bases). Trimming left V 0 bases short and J 5 bases short, with 8 bases between. Germline V gene sequence: CDR1 MNHEY, CDR2 SMNVEV (reference sequence). CDR3 length: 14 residues.

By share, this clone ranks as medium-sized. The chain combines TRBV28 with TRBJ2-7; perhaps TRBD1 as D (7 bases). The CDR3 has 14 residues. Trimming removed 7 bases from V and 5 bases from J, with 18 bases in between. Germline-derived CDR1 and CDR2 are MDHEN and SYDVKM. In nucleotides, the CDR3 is TGTGCCAGCATCAGGTCAGGGGGGTCCCACGAGCAGTACTTC. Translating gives CASIRSGGSHEQYF.

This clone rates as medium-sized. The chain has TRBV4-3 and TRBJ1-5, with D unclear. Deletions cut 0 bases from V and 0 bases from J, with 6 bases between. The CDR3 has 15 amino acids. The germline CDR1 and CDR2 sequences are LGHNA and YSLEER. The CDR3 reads CASSQDHVSNQPQHF. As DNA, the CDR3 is TGCGCCAGCAGCCAAGACCACGTTAGCAATCAGCCCCAGCATTTT.

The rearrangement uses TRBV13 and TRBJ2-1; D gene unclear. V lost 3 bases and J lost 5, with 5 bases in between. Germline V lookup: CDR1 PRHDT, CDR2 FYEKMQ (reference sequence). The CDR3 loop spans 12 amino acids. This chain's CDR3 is CASSFENNEQFF. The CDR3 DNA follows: TGTGCCAGCAGCTTCGAGAACAATGAGCAGTTCTTC. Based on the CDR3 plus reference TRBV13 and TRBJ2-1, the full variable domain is AAGVIQSPRHLIKEKRETATLKCYPIPRHDTVYWYQQGPGQDPQFLISFYEKMQSDKGSIPDRFSAQQFSDYHSELNMSSLELGDSALYFCASSFENNEQFFGPGTRLTVL.

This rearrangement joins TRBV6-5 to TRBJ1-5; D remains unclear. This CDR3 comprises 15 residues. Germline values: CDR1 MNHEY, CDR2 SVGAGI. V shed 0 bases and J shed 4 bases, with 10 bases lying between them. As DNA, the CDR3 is TGTGCCAGCAGTTACTCGGTAGGCCTAAATCAGCCCCAGCATTTT. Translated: CASSYSVGLNQPQHF.

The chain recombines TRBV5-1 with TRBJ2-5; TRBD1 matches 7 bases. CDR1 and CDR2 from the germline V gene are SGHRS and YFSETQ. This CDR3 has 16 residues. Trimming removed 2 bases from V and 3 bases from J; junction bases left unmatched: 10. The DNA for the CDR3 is TGCGCCAGCAGCTTCCCTCGACAGGGATGGGAAGAGACCCAGTACTTC. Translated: CASSFPRQGWEETQYF.

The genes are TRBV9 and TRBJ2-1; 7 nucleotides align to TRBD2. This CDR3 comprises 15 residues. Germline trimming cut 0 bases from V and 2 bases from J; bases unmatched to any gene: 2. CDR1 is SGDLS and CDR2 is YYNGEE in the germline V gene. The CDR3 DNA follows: TGTGCCAGCAGCGTAGCGGGGGGAACCTACAATGAGCAGTTCTTC. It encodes CASSVAGGTYNEQFF.

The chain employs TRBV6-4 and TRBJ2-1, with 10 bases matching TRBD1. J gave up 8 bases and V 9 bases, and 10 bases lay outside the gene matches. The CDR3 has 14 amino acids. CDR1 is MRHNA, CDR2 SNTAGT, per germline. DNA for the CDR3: TGTGCCAGTCGGGGGACAGGGGATATGGATGAGCAGTTCTTC. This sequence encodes CASRGTGDMDEQFF.